The 20 T cell receptor beta chains below come from one sample, sequenced in a study of shared clonotypes between healthy human individuals (dated by TCRdb to the early 2020s). The library was prepared using the immunoSEQ multiplex PCR assay. Entries here come from immuneACCESS through TCRdb and include only in-frame sequences with V and J called. Some clones fail to appear in such tables; in the studies checked, an unresolved V gene covers under half of the shortfall, and the cause of the remainder is unknown. This sample is represented by 2 million to 3 million clones; roughly 93% of them were singletons. The top ten constitute roughly 0.36% of the sample. The sequencing sample was made of naive CD4+ T cells from PBMCs. Interpreted using the paper, the cell subset or site label stands for: CD45RA+ positively selected. The receptors come from a man aged 18 to 30 in good health. Some clones in this sample may be carry-over from other donors' samples.

The CDR3: CASSYSGRYNSPLHF. Here the CDR3 DNA reads TGTGCCAGCAGTTACTCTGGACGATATAATTCACCCCTCCACTTT. The rearrangement links TRBV6-5 to TRBJ1-6, with unresolved D. Germline loops: CDR1 MNHEY, CDR2 SVGAGI. V was clipped by 0 bases and J by 4 bases, with 7 bases between them. The CDR3 totals 15 residues.

The J gene is TRBJ2-7, the V gene TRBV7-6; 8 nucleotides line up with TRBD2. This CDR3 has 14 amino acids. The V segment lost 2 bases and the J segment 0 bases; nucleotides outside the gene matches: 0. Germline V gene sequence: CDR1 SGHVS, CDR2 FNYEAQ. CDR3 sequence (DNA): TGTGCCAGCAGCTTACGGGAGGGCTCCTACGAGCAGTACTTC. Translation gives CASSLREGSYEQYF.

The chain links TRBV7-9 to TRBJ1-2, with 9 positions matching TRBD1. J gave up 2 bases and V 7 bases, and 14 bases lay outside the gene matches. The germline V gene encodes CDR1 SEHNR and CDR2 FQNEAQ (reference sequence). This CDR3 is built from 17 residues. In DNA form, the CDR3 reads TGTGCCAGCACTCAAACCACTGGGACAGGGTCGAACTATGGCTACACCTTC. Amino acid sequence: CASTQTTGTGSNYGYTF.

The chain uses TRBV18 and TRBJ1-3, with D perhaps matching TRBD1 (5 bases). The germline CDR1 and CDR2 sequences are KGHSH and LQKENI. The CDR3 contains 15 residues. The V end was cut by 3 bases, the J end by 0 bases, with 9 bases between. CDR3 coding DNA: TGTGCCAGCTCACCGGGACGGACCTCTGGAAACACCATATATTTT. As protein: CASSPGRTSGNTIYF. The variable domain in full, with the rest retrieved from reference TRBV18 and TRBJ1-3, is NAGVMQNPRHLVRRRGQEARLRCSPMKGHSHVYWYRQLPEEGLKFMVYLQKENIIDESGMPKERFSAEFPKEGPSILRIQQVVRGDSAAYFCASSPGRTSGNTIYFGEGSWLTVV.

The chain employs TRBV7-3 and TRBJ2-1, with D possibly being TRBD1 (5 bases). Germline V gives CDR1 SGHTA, CDR2 FQGTGA. V shed 5 bases and J shed 4 bases, with 15 bases lying between them. The CDR3 is 15 residues long. The CDR3 DNA reads TGTGCCAGCAGCCTTTGGGCAGGGCCATACAATGAGCAGTTCTTC. It encodes CASSLWAGPYNEQFF.

The chain employs TRBV30 and TRBJ1-2; D is uncertain. The CDR3 has 14 residues. The germline CDR1 and CDR2 sequences are GTSNPN and SVGIG (reference sequence). The ends were cut back, 5 bases at V and 8 bases at J, with 21 bases in the middle. The CDR3 bases are TGTGCCTGGGGACGCCGGACCTTTGGTGGGGGCTACACCTTC. This sequence encodes CAWGRRTFGGGYTF.

The chain recombines TRBV7-8 with TRBJ1-2; 8 bases are a match to TRBD1. Per germline, CDR1 SGHVS and CDR2 FQNEAQ. The CDR3 covers 16 residues. The J segment lost 3 bases and the V segment lost 8 bases, leaving 14 bases of the junction unmatched. CDR3 nucleotide sequence: TGTGCCAGCGGGGCCTACCAGGGGGCCCATTACTATGGCTACACCTTC. Translating it yields CASGAYQGAHYYGYTF.

The rearrangement joins TRBV28 to TRBJ1-1; the D gene is possibly TRBD1 (5 bases). The CDR3 is made up of 11 amino acids. The germline V gene encodes CDR1 MDHEN and CDR2 SYDVKM. Trimming pared 6 bases from V and 8 bases from J, leaving 10 bases between. The CDR3 loop is CASREWGEAFF. The CDR3 region has the DNA TGTGCCAGCAGAGAATGGGGGGAAGCTTTCTTT.

On this clone: Other DNA sequences within the sample encode an identical CDR3. The chain combines TRBV15 with TRBJ2-1; possibly TRBD1 or TRBD2 for D (5 bases each). The CDR3 totals 15 residues. V lost 1 base and J lost 5, with 12 bases in between. Germline values: CDR1 LNHNV, CDR2 YYDKDF (reference sequence). The CDR3 loop reads CATSRGGLGDNEQFF. The CDR3 DNA is TGTGCCACCAGCAGAGGAGGGCTGGGGGACAATGAGCAGTTCTTC.

This chain joins TRBV7-9 and TRBJ2-5; 10 bases line up with TRBD1. V was pared by 5 bases and J by 5 bases, with 14 bases of the junction left unmatched. The germline gives CDR1 SEHNR, CDR2 FQNEAQ (reference sequence). CDR3 length equals 17 residues. The CDR3 sequence: CASSRRSGQGVGETQYF. The CDR3 DNA reads TGTGCCAGCAGCCGCCGTAGCGGACAGGGGGTTGGGGAGACCCAGTACTTC.

The rearrangement joins TRBV27 to TRBJ1-1, with TRBD1 as a possible D gene (5 bases). Per germline, CDR1 MNHEY and CDR2 SMNVEV (reference sequence). The germline V and J ends were trimmed by 5 bases and 5 bases, with 15 bases remaining between them. The CDR3 is 14 amino acids. CDR3 protein: CASSAQERRTEAFF. The CDR3 coding sequence is TGTGCCAGCAGTGCACAGGAACGTCGGACTGAAGCTTTCTTT.

This chain uses TRBV4-1 with TRBJ2-2, with 10 bases fitting TRBD2. The V gene's germline CDR1 is MGHRA and CDR2 YSYEKL. The CDR3 totals 17 residues. V lost 4 bases to trimming and J lost 5 bases; unmatched junction nucleotides: 10. In nucleotides, the CDR3 is TGCGCCAGCAGCCCCTACTACCTAGCGGGAGTTACCGGGGAGCTGTTTTTT. Protein sequence: CASSPYYLAGVTGELFF.

The rearrangement links TRBV27 to TRBJ2-5; TRBD1 aligns across 7 bases. CDR1 is MNHEY, CDR2 SMNVEV, per germline (reference sequence). The V gene end was trimmed by 5 bases and the J gene end by 5 bases; junction bases not matched to a gene: 2. The CDR3 length is 12 residues. The CDR3 DNA sequence: TGTGCCAGCAGTGACAGGGTGGAGACCCAGTACTTC. Protein product: CASSDRVETQYF.

CDR3 sequence reads: CASSLGLAGHTDTQYF. The CDR3 bases are TGTGCCAGCAGCTTGGGGCTAGCGGGGCACACAGATACGCAGTATTTT. J is TRBJ2-3 and V is TRBV5-4, with TRBD2 identical over 9 bases. Unmatched junction bases numbered 4, after V lost 0 bases and J lost 2 bases. CDR3 length: 16 residues. Germline CDR1 SGHNT, CDR2 YYREEE (reference sequence).

The chain is built from TRBV21-1 and TRBJ1-1. TRBV21-1 is listed as a pseudogene. The CDR3 covers 15 residues. This CDR3 reads CASSKGGEGPTEAFF. The CDR3, as DNA: TGTGCCAGCAGCAAAGGGGGGGAGGGGCCCACTGAAGCTTTCTTT.

The rearrangement uses TRBV5-1 and TRBJ2-7; 9 nucleotides align to TRBD1. The junction had 13 bases not matched to a gene; V was cut back by 4 bases and J by 11 bases. This CDR3 has 14 residues. Germline CDR1 SGHRS, CDR2 YFSETQ. In DNA, the CDR3 is TGCGCCAGCAGCCAACCCGGGACAGGGCTACTGGAGTACTTC. This encodes CASSQPGTGLLEYF.

The gene calls are TRBV2 and TRBJ2-7, with TRBD2 matching 9 bases. With V trimmed by 5 bases and J by 3 bases, 5 bases remained unmatched. The CDR3 is made up of 14 amino acids. Germline V gives CDR1 SNHLY, CDR2 FYNNEI. The CDR3 DNA reads TGTGCCAGCAGTCCTGGGACTAGCTTCTACGAGCAGTACTTC. As protein: CASSPGTSFYEQYF.

V and J are TRBV5-1 and TRBJ2-1, with 9 bases aligning to TRBD2. Germline CDR1 is SGHRS and CDR2 is YFSETQ. The CDR3 length is 17 residues. Unmatched junction bases numbered 10, after V lost 4 bases and J lost 2 bases. The CDR3 bases are TGCGCCAGCAGCCTTGGCGGGGCGGGAGGGCCCTACAATGAGCAGTTCTTC. Residues: CASSLGGAGGPYNEQFF.

J is TRBJ2-3 and V is TRBV6-6; no definite D call. This CDR3 comprises 13 residues. The V end was cut by 10 bases, the J end by 1 base, with 12 bases between. The germline V gene has CDR1 MNHNY and CDR2 SVGAGI (reference sequence). CDR3 sequence (DNA): TGTGCCACTACGGTCCGGGGCACAGATACGCAGTATTTT. Its protein is CATTVRGTDTQYF.

The CDR3 region has the DNA TGTGCCACTAGGGGGAGAACTTCCTACAATGAGCAGTTCTTC. This encodes CATRGRTSYNEQFF. This chain joins TRBV2 and TRBJ2-1; the D gene is possibly TRBD1 (6 bases). CDR1 and CDR2 (germline): SNHLY, FYNNEI. CDR3 size: 14 residues. The V end lost 10 bases, the J end lost 1 base, and 14 bases lay between the germline ends.